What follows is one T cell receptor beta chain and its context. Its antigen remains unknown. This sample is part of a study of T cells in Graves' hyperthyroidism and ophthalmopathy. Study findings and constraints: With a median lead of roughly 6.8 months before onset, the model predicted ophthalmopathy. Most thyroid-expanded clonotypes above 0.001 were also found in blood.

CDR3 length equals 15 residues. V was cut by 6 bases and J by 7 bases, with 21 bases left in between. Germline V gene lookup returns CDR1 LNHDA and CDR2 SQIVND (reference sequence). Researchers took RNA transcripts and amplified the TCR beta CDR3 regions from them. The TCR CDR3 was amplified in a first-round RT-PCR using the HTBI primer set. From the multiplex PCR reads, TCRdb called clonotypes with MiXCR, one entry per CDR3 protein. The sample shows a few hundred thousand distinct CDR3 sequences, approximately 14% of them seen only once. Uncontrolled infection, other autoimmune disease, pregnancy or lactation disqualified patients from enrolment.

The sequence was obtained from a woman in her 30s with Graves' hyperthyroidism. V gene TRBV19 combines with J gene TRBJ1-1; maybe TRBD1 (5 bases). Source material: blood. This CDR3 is CASSRDSPQTGEAFF. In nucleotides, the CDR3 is TGTGCCAGTAGCCGTGACAGTCCCCAGACTGGTGAAGCTTTCTTT.